These 16 T cell receptor beta chains came from one sample sequenced in a study of cytomegalovirus exposure and HLA in healthy donors. This PCR relied on a set of 60 Vbeta primers and 13 Jbeta primers. Sequencing used immunoSEQ multiplex PCR; TCRdb keeps in-frame clones, though not all of them. The sample carries over 150,000 clones, about 78% recorded once. The sample taken for sequencing was PBMCs. The receptors come from a woman aged 25-40 years in good health and CMV-seronegative.

This chain uses TRBV6-1 with TRBJ1-6, with 8 bases aligning to TRBD1. Germline V CDR1 and CDR2: MNHNS, SASEGT. This CDR3 comprises 14 residues. V shed 4 bases, J shed 10 bases, and the junction held 6 bases outside the gene matches. CDR3 in amino acids: CASSVGTGTSPLHF. The CDR3 nucleotides read TGTGCCAGCAGTGTGGGGACAGGTACCTCACCCCTCCACTTT.

This clone turned up a few times. This chain joins TRBV18 and TRBJ2-7; TRBD1 is a possible D gene (5 bases). Germline V gene data show CDR1 as KGHSH and CDR2 as LQKENI. The CDR3 consists of 13 residues. Deletions cut 6 bases from V and 5 bases from J, with 14 bases between. CDR3: CASSLRVANEQYF. The CDR3 DNA reads TGTGCCAGCTCCCTCAGGGTAGCTAACGAGCAGTACTTC.

This clone was seen more than once but under ten times. The CDR3 loop is CAWSRGQGLAFF. Here the CDR3 DNA reads TGTGCCTGGAGCAGGGGACAGGGCTTAGCTTTCTTT. The chain couples TRBV30 to TRBJ1-1; 9 nucleotides line up with TRBD1. The CDR3 has 12 amino acids. V trimming: 3 bases; J trimming: 10 bases; junction bases outside the gene matches: 6. CDR1 and CDR2 (germline): GTSNPN, SVGIG (reference sequence).

Only a few counts were recorded for this clone. The rearrangement links TRBV6-1 to TRBJ2-7, with TRBD1 as a possible D gene (6 bases). Germline CDR1 MNHNS, CDR2 SASEGT. The CDR3 has 15 residues. The V gene lost 1 base and the J gene lost 12 bases, with 22 bases spanning the gap. The CDR3 DNA is TGTGCCAGCAGTGAAGTTGGGACATGGAGCCTGGGCAGGTACTTC. As protein: CASSEVGTWSLGRYF.

This clone was recorded a few times. The rearrangement joins TRBV6-6 to TRBJ1-1; D gene unclear. The length of the CDR3 is 15 residues. Germline V gives CDR1 MNHNY, CDR2 SVGAGI (reference sequence). V was trimmed by 6 bases and J by 1 base, leaving 15 bases between them. The CDR3 sequence: CASSRLGRKNTEAFF. The DNA of the CDR3 is TGTGCCAGCAGCCGCCTAGGCCGGAAGAACACTGAAGCTTTCTTT.

The chain joins TRBV5-1 to TRBJ2-7; 12 bases fit TRBD2. Trimming at V came to 3 bases and at J to 6 bases, leaving 7 bases not matched to a gene. The germline gives CDR1 SGHRS, CDR2 YFSETQ. CDR3 length: 15 amino acids. The CDR3 DNA follows: TGCGCCAGCAGCTCTCGGACTAGCGGGGTAGGCGAGCAGTACTTC. This encodes CASSSRTSGVGEQYF. The variable domain in full, with the rest retrieved from reference TRBV5-1 and TRBJ2-7, is KAGVTQTPRYLIKTRGQQVTLSCSPISGHRSVSWYQQTPGQGLQFLFEYFSETQRNKGNFPGRFSGRQFSNSRSEMNVSTLELGDSALYLCASSSRTSGVGEQYFGPGTRLTVT.

This clone occurred a few times. The V call is TRBV5-6, the J call TRBJ2-7; D is uncertain. The V and J ends lost 0 bases and 2 bases respectively, with 6 bases between them. The germline V gene has CDR1 SGHDT and CDR2 YYEEEE. The CDR3 runs to 13 residues. The CDR3 region is CASSLVQTYEQYF. For the CDR3, the DNA is TGTGCCAGCAGCTTGGTACAAACCTACGAGCAGTACTTC. The whole variable domain, remainder taken from reference TRBV5-6 and TRBJ2-7, is DAGVTQSPTHLIKTRGQQVTLRCSPKSGHDTVSWYQQALGQGPQFIFQYYEEEERQRGNFPDRFSGHQFPNYSSELNVNALLLGDSALYLCASSLVQTYEQYFGPGTRLTVT.

The rearrangement uses TRBV10-3 and TRBJ1-2, with D tentatively TRBD1 (6 bases). CDR1 is ENHRY and CDR2 is SYGVKD in the germline V gene. Trimming left V 5 bases short and J 3 bases short, with 25 bases between. The length of the CDR3 is 18 residues. In DNA form, the CDR3 reads TGTGCCATCAGTATCGCGGGGGACATCTATCGCTCCGACTATGGCTACACCTTC. Residues: CAISIAGDIYRSDYGYTF.

The chain is built from TRBV5-1 and TRBJ2-6; D ambiguous. Trimming shortened V by 0 bases and J by 1 base, and 8 bases separated the two germline ends. Germline CDR1 reads SGHRS; CDR2 reads YFSETQ. CDR3 size: 16 residues. The chain's CDR3 is CASSLVGRSGANVLTF. The DNA of the CDR3 is TGCGCCAGCAGCTTGGTGGGCCGATCTGGGGCCAACGTCCTGACTTTC.

The V call is TRBV9, the J call TRBJ2-3; 13 bases map to TRBD2. Trimming at V came to 4 bases and at J to 9 bases, leaving 11 bases not matched to a gene. Germline CDR1 SGDLS, CDR2 YYNGEE. The CDR3 length is 16 residues. In nucleotides, the CDR3 is TGTGCCAGCAGCTTCGAGACTAGCGGGGGGAAGGGAACGCAGTATTTT. This translates into CASSFETSGGKGTQYF.

V gene TRBV5-1 combines with J gene TRBJ1-2; perhaps TRBD1 as D (6 bases). This CDR3 region has 15 residues. V lost 4 bases to trimming and J lost 5 bases, with 18 bases between them. Germline V gene data show CDR1 as SGHRS and CDR2 as YFSETQ. The CDR3, as DNA: TGCGCCAGCAGCCGGACTGAACAGGGAGGGTATGGCTACACCTTC. Translation: CASSRTEQGGYGYTF.

J is TRBJ1-1 and V is TRBV29-1; D is possibly TRBD1 (6 bases). V lost 4 bases, J lost 8 bases, and 17 bases lay in between. Germline V lookup: CDR1 SQVTM, CDR2 ANQGSEA. This CDR3 has 13 amino acids. Here the CDR3 DNA reads TGCAGCGTTGTACGCAGGGGCGCAGTAGAAGCTTTCTTT. Protein: CSVVRRGAVEAFF.

As for this clone: An end of the junction differs from the germline gene, which may be a read error. The V call is TRBV7-9, the J call TRBJ1-2; possible D gene TRBD1, 5 bases. Per the germline V gene, CDR1 is SEHNR and CDR2 is FQNEAQ (reference sequence). The CDR3 totals 15 residues. CDR3: CSSSLGREGSYGYTF. In DNA form, the CDR3 reads TGTTCCAGCAGCTTAGGCAGGGAGGGAAGCTATGGCTACACCTTC.

The rearrangement joins TRBV28 to TRBJ1-1; TRBD1 matches at 9 bases. The J segment lost 0 bases and the V segment lost 2 bases, leaving 4 bases of the junction unmatched. This CDR3 has 16 amino acids. The germline V gene encodes CDR1 MDHEN and CDR2 SYDVKM. CDR3 loop: CASSLRDRAMNTEAFF. In DNA, the CDR3 is TGTGCCAGCAGTTTAAGGGACAGGGCTATGAACACTGAAGCTTTCTTT.

This clone has only one observation. A junction boundary mismatches the germline segment, possibly from a read error. V gene TRBV7-9 combines with J gene TRBJ1-1; a weak D match, TRBD1 (5 bases). The CDR3 loop spans 14 amino acids. Germline loops: CDR1 SEHNR, CDR2 FQNEAQ (reference sequence). The CDR3 protein is CSSSLRDSNTEAFF. The DNA of the CDR3 is TGTTCCAGCAGCTTAAGGGACTCCAACACTGAAGCTTTCTTT. Drawing the rest from reference TRBV7-9 and TRBJ1-1, the complete variable domain is DTGVSQNPRHKITKRGQNVTFRCDPISEHNRLYWYRQTLGQGPEFLTYFQNEAQLEKSRLLSDRFSAERPKGSFSTLEIQRTEQGDSAMYLCSSSLRDSNTEAFFGQGTRLTVV.

This sequence joins TRBV4-1 and TRBJ1-2; TRBD1 matches at 9 bases. The V segment lost 1 base and the J segment 13 bases; nucleotides outside the gene matches: 7. The CDR3 is 13 residues long. Per germline, CDR1 MGHRA and CDR2 YSYEKL. The CDR3 region is CASSQATGGAITF. The CDR3 DNA reads as TGCGCCAGCAGCCAAGCCACAGGGGGCGCGATCACCTTC.